The clone carrying this TCR beta chain was counted only a few times. This record belongs to a study of blood T cells in healthy people across ages. PCR was performed a second time for roughly 7 to 11 cycles using a sample-barcoded 5' primer and a J-beta primer mix. Each CDR3 protein gets one entry after TCRdb re-called the 5' RACE reads with MiXCR. The repertoire holds 1.5 million to 2 million distinct CDR3 sequences, with about 49% as singletons. The CDR3 is 13 residues long. Germline CDR1 and CDR2: DFQATT and SNEGSKA (reference sequence). The TCR was taken from a woman aged 35 to 49 in good health. This sequence joins TRBV20-1 and TRBJ2-7, with TRBD2 matching 7 bases. Sequencing was performed on blood. The CDR3 region has the DNA TGCAGGGGGGAGGGGACCGCCGAACATGAGCAGTACTTC. It specifies CRGEGTAEHEQYF.